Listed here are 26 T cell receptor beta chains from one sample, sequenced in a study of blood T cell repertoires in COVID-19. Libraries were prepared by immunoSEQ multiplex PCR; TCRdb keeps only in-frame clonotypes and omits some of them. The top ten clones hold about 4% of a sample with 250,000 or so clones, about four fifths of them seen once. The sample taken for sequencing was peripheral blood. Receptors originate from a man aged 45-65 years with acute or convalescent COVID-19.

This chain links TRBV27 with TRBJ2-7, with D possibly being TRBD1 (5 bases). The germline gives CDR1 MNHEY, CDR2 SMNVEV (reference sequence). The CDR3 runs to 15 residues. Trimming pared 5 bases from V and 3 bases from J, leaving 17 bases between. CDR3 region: CASSRRQTASYEQYF. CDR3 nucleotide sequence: TGTGCCAGCAGTCGTCGACAGACAGCTAGCTACGAGCAGTACTTC.

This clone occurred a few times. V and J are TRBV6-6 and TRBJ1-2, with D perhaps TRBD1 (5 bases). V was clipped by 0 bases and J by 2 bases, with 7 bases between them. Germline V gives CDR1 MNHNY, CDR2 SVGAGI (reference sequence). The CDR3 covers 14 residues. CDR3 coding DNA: TGTGCCAGCAGTTACTCGAAGGGGAACTATGGCTACACCTTC. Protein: CASSYSKGNYGYTF.

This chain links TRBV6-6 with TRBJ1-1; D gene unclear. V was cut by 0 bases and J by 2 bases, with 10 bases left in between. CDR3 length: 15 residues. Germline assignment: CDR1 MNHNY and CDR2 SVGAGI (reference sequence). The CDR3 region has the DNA TGTGCCAGCAGTTACTCGAGAGGGCCAAACACTGAAGCTTTCTTT. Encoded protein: CASSYSRGPNTEAFF.

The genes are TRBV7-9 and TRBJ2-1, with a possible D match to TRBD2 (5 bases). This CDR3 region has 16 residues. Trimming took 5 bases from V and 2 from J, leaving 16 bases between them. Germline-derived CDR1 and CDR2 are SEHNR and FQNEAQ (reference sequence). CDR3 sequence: CASSPRTAGAYNEQFF. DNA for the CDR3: TGTGCCAGCAGCCCCCGGACTGCTGGGGCCTACAATGAGCAGTTCTTC.

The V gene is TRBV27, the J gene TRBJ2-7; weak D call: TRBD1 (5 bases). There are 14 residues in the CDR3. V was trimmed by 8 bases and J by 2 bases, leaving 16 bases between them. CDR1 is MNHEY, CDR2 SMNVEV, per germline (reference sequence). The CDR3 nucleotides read TGTGCCAGCGGCGATTGGGGCAACCCCTACGAGCAGTACTTC. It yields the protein CASGDWGNPYEQYF.

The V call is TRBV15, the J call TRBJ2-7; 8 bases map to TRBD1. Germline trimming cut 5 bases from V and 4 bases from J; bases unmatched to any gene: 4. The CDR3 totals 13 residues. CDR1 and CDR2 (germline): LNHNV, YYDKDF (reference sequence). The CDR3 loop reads CATSSRQGYEQYF. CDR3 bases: TGTGCCACCAGCTCGAGACAGGGGTACGAGCAGTACTTC. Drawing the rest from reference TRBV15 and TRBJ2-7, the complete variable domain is DAMVIQNPRYQVTQFGKPVTLSCSQTLNHNVMYWYQQKSSQAPKLLFHYYDKDFNNEADTPDNFQSRRPNTSFCFLDIRSPGLGDTAMYLCATSSRQGYEQYFGPGTRLTVT.

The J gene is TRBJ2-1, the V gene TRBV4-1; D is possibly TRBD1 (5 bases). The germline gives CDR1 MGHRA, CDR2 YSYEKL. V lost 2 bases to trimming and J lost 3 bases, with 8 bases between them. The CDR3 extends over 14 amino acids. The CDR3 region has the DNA TGCGCCAGCAGCCAACGCGACAGCTACAATGAGCAGTTCTTC. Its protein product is CASSQRDSYNEQFF.

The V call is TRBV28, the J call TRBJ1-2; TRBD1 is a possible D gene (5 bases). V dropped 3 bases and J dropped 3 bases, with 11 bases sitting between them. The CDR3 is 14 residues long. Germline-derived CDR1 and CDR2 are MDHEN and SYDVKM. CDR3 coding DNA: TGTGCCAGCAGTTTTGGGGGAGGGGACTATGGCTACACCTTC. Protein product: CASSFGGGDYGYTF.

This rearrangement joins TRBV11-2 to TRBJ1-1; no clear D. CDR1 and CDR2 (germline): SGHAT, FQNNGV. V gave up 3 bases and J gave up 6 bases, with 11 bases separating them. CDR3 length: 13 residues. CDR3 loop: CASSFGRDAEAFF. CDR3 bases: TGTGCCAGCAGCTTCGGACGGGATGCTGAAGCTTTCTTT.

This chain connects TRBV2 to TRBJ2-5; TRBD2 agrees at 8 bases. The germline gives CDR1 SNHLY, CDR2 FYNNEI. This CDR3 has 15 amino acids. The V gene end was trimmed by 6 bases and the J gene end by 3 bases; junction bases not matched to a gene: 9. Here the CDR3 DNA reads TGTGCCAGCAGAGCCGGGAGGGCGGGCGAAGAGACCCAGTACTTC. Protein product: CASRAGRAGEETQYF.

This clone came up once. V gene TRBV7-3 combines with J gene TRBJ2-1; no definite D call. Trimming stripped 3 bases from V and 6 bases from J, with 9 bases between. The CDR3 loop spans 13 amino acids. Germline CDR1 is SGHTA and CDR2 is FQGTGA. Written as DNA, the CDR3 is TGTGCCAGCAGCTTTTCTAGTGTCAATGAGCAGTTCTTC. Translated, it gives CASSFSSVNEQFF.

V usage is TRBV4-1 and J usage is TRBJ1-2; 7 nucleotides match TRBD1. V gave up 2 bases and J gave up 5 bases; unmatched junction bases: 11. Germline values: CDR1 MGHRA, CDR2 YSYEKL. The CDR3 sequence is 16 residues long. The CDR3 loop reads CASSQRLTGTDYGYTF. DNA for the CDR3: TGCGCCAGCAGCCAACGACTCACCGGGACAGATTATGGCTACACCTTC.

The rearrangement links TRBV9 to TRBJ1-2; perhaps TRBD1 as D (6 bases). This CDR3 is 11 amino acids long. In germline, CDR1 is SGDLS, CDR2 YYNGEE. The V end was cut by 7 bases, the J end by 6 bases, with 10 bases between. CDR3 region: CASGGSHGYTF. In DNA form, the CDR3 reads TGTGCCAGCGGGGGCAGTCATGGCTACACCTTC.

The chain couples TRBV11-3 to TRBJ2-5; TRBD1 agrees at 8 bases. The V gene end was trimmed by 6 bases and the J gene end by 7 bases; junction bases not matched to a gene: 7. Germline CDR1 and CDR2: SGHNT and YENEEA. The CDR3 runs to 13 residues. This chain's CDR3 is CASSLAGTGTQYF. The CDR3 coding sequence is TGTGCCAGCAGTCTCGCCGGGACAGGGACCCAGTACTTC.

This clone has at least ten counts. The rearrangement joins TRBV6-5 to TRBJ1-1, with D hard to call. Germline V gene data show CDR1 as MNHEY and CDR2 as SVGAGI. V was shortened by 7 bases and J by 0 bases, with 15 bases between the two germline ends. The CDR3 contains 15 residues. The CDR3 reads CASTGERSVNTEAFF. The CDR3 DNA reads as TGTGCCAGCACCGGGGAGCGAAGCGTGAACACTGAAGCTTTCTTT.

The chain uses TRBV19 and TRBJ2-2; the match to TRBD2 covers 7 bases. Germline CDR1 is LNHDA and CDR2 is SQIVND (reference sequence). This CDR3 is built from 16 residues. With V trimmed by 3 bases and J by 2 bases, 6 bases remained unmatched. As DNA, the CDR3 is TGTGCCAGTAGTATCTGGGCGGGGGATAACACCGGGGAGCTGTTTTTT. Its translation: CASSIWAGDNTGELFF.

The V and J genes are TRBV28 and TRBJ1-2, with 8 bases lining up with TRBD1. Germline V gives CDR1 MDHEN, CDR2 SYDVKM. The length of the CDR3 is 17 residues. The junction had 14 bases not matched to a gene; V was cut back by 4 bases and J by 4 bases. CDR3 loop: CASSSRGQDYYSYGYTF. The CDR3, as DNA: TGTGCCAGCAGTTCCAGGGGACAGGACTATTATTCCTATGGCTACACCTTC.

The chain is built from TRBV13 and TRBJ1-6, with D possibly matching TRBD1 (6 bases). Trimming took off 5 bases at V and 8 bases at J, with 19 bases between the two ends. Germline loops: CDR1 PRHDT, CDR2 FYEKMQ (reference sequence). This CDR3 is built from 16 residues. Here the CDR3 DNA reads TGTGCCAGCAGCCCATCAATGACAGGTTTATATTCACCCCTCCACTTT. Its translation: CASSPSMTGLYSPLHF.

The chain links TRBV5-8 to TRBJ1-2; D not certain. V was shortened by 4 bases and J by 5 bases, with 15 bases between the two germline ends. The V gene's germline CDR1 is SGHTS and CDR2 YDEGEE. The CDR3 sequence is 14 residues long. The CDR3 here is CASSPSRSRYGYTF. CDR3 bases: TGTGCCAGCAGCCCCTCTAGGAGCCGGTATGGCTACACCTTC. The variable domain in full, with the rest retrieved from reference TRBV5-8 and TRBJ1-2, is EAGVTQSPTHLIKTRGQQATLRCSPISGHTSVYWYQQALGLGLQFLLWYDEGEERNRGNFPPRFSGRQFPNYSSELNVNALELEDSALYLCASSPSRSRYGYTFGSGTRLTVV.

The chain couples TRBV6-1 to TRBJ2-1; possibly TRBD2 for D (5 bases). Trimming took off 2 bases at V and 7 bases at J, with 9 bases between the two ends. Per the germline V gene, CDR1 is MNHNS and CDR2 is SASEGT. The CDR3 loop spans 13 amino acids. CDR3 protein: CASSERSGNEQFF. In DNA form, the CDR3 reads TGTGCCAGCAGTGAACGGTCGGGGAATGAGCAGTTCTTC.

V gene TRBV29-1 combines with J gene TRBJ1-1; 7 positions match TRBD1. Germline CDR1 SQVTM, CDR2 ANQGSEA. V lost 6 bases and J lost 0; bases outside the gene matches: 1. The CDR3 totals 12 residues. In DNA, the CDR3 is TGCAGCGTACAGGGGATGAACACTGAAGCTTTCTTT. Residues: CSVQGMNTEAFF.

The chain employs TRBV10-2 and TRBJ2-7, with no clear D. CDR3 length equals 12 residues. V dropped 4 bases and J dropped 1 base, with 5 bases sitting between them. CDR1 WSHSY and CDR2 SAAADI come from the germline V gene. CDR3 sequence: CASSVLSYEQYF. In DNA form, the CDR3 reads TGCGCCAGCAGTGTTCTATCCTACGAGCAGTACTTC.

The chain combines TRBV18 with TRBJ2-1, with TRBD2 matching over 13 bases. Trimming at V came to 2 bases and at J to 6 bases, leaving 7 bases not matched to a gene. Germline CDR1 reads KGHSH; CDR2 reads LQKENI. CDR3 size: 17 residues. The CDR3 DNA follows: TGTGCCAGCTCACCAGGACTAGCGGGAGTAGGCCGCAATGAGCAGTTCTTC. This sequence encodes CASSPGLAGVGRNEQFF.

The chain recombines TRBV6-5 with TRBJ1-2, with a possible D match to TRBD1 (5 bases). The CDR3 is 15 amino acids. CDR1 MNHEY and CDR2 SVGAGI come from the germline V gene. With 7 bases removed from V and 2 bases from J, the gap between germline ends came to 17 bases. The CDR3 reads CASTPNGAGNYGYTF. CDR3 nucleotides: TGTGCCAGCACCCCAAATGGAGCAGGGAACTATGGCTACACCTTC.

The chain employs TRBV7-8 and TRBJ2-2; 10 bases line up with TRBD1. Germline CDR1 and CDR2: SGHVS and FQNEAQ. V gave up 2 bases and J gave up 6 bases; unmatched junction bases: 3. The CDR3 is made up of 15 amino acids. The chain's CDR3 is CASSLQGQGAGELFF. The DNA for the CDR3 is TGTGCCAGCAGCTTACAAGGACAGGGGGCCGGGGAGCTGTTTTTT.

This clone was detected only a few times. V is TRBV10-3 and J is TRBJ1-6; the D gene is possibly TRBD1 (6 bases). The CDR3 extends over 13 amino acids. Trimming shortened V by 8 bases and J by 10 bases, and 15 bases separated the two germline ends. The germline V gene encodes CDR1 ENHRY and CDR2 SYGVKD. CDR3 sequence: CAIGDKAQSPLHF. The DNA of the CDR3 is TGTGCCATCGGGGACAAGGCACAGTCACCCCTCCACTTT.